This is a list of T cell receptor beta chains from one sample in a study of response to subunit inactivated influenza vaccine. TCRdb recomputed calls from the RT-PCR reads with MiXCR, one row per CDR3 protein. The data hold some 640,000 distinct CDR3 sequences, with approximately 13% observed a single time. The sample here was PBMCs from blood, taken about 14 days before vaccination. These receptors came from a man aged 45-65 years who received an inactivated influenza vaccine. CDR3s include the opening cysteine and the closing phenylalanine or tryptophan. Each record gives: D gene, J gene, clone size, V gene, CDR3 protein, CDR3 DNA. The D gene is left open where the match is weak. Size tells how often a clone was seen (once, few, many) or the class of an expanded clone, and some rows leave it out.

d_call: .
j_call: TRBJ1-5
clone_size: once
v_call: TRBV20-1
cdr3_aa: CSADKGDQPQHF
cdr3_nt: TGCAGTGCTGACAAGGGGGATCAGCCCCAGCATTTT

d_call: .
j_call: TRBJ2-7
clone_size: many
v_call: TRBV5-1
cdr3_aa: CASSLGGTISYEQYF
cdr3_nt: TGCGCCAGCAGCTTGGGCGGAACTATCTCCTACGAGCAGTACTTC

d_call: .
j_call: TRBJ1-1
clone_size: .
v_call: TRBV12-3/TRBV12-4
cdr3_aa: CASRLTGQRGNTEAFF
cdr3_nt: TGTGCCAGCAGGCTTACAGGGCAACGGGGGAACACTGAAGCTTTCTTT

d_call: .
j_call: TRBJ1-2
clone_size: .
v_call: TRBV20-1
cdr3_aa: CSARRERYGYTF
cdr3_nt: TGCAGTGCTAGGCGGGAGCGTTATGGCTACACCTTC

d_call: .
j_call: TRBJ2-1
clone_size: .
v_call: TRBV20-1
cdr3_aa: CSARDRMDEQFF
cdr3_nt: TGCAGTGCTAGAGATCGGATGGATGAGCAGTTCTTC

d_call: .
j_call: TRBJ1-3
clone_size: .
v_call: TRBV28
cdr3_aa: CASRSPGDGNTIYF
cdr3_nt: TGTGCCAGCAGGTCCCCGGGGGATGGAAACACCATATATTTT

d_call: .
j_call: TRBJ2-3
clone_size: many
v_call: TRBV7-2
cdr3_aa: CASSLWGEDTQYF
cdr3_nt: TGTGCCAGCAGCTTATGGGGGGAGGATACGCAGTATTTT

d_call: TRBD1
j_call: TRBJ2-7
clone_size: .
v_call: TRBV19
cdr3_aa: CASSFSRTGTGILPASSYEQYF
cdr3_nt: TGTGCCAGTAGTTTTTCGAGAACAGGGACAGGGATCCTCCCTGCGAGCTCCTACGAGCAGTACTTC

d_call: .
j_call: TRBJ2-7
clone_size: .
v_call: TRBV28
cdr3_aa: CASSPQSGGPSSYEQYF
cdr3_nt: TGTGCCAGCAGTCCCCAGTCGGGGGGCCCAAGCTCCTACGAGCAGTACTTC

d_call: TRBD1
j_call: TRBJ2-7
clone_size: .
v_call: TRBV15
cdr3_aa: CATSRDAGQGFNEQYF
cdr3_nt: TGTGCCACCAGCAGAGATGCCGGACAGGGTTTCAACGAGCAGTACTTC

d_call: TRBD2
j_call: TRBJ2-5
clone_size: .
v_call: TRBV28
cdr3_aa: CASSLPGLAGGPLEETQYF
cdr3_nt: TGTGCCAGCAGTTTACCCGGACTAGCGGGGGGGCCGTTGGAAGAGACCCAGTACTTC

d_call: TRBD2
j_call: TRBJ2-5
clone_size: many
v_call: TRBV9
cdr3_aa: CASSAALERGETQYF
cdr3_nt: TGTGCCAGCAGCGCAGCCTTGGAGCGGGGAGAGACCCAGTACTTC

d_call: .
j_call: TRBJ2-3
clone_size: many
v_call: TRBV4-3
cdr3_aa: CASSQDYRRGTSTDTQYF
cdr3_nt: TGCGCCAGCAGCCAAGATTATCGACGCGGGACTAGCACAGATACGCAGTATTTT

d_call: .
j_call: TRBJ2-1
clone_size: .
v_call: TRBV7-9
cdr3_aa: CASSLQGYSYNEQFF
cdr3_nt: TGTGCCAGCAGCCTCCAAGGCTATTCCTACAATGAGCAGTTCTTC

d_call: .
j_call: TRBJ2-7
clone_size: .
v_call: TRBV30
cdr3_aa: CAWTWAGRPYEQYF
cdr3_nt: TGTGCCTGGACCTGGGCAGGGCGTCCCTACGAGCAGTACTTC

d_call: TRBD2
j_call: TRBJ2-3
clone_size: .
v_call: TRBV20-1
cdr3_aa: CSASALAANTDTQYF
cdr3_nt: TGCAGTGCTAGCGCTCTAGCGGCTAACACAGATACGCAGTATTTT

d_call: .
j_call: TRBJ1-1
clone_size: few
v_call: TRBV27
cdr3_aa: CASSSFPPGLEDTEAFF
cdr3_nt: TGTGCCAGCAGTTCGTTCCCGCCGGGGCTTGAGGACACTGAAGCTTTCTTT

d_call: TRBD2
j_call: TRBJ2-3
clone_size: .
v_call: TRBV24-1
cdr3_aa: CATSDGRLAASTDTQYF
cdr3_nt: TGTGCCACCAGTGATGGACGACTAGCGGCTAGCACAGATACGCAGTATTTT

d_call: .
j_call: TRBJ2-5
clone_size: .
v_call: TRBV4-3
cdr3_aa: CASSQDWASQETQYF
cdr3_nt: TGCGCCAGCAGCCAAGATTGGGCATCCCAAGAGACCCAGTACTTC

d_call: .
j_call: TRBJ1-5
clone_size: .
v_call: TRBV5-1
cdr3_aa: CASSLSVPGVQPQHF
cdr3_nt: TGCGCCAGCAGCTTGTCCGTACCAGGGGTTCAGCCCCAGCATTTT

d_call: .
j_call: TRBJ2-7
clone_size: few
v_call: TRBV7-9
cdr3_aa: CATGTGFYEQYF
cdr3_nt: TGTGCCACCGGAACAGGGTTTTACGAGCAGTACTTC

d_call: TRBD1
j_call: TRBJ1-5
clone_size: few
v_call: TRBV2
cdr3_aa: CASHDRGSGNQPQHF
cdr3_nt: TGTGCCAGCCACGACAGGGGATCGGGCAATCAGCCCCAGCATTTT

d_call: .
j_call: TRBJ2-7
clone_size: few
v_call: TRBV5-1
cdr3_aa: CATSQTGQYEQYF
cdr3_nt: TGCGCCACCAGTCAGACAGGCCAATACGAGCAGTACTTC

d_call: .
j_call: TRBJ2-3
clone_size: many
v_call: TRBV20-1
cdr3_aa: CSARPVTSTDTQYF
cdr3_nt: TGCAGTGCTAGACCGGTAACCAGCACAGATACGCAGTATTTT

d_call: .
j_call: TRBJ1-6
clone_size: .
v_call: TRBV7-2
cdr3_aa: CASSVQGAPLHF
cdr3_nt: TGTGCCAGCAGCGTACAGGGTGCACCCCTCCACTTT

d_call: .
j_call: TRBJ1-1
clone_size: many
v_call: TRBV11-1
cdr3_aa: CASSLRRVNQLMNTEAFF
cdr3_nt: TGTGCCAGCAGCTTACGAAGGGTAAACCAACTAATGAACACTGAAGCTTTCTTT

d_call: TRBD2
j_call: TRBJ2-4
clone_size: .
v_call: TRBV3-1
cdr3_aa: CACCSLGLAGVVGNIQYF
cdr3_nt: TGTGCCTGCTGTTCCCTGGGACTAGCGGGAGTGGTGGGAAACATTCAGTACTTC

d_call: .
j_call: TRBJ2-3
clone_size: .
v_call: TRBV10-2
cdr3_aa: CASRLAEGTDTQYF
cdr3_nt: TGCGCCAGCAGACTGGCGGAGGGCACAGATACGCAGTATTTT

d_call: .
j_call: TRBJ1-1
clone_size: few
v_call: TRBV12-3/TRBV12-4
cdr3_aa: CASSSPLRTEAFF
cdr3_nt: TGTGCCAGCAGTTCCCCCTTGAGGACTGAAGCTTTCTTT

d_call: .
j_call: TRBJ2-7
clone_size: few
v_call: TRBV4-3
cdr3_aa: CASSQHSLGRNEQYF
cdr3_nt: TGCGCCAGCAGCCAACATTCGCTTGGGAGAAACGAGCAGTACTTC

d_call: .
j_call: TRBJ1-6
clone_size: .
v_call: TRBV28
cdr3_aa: CASSYYNNSPLHF
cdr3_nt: TGTGCCAGCAGTTATTACAACAATTCACCCCTCCACTTT

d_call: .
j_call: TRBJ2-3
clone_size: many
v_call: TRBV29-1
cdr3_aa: CSAGGGEIPTDTQYF
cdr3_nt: TGCAGCGCTGGAGGGGGAGAGATTCCTACAGATACGCAGTATTTT

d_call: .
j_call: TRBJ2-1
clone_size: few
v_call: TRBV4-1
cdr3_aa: CASSQDWVFNRPRAFFNEQFF
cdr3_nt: TGCGCCAGCAGCCAAGACTGGGTTTTCAATCGGCCGCGAGCTTTTTTCAATGAGCAGTTCTTC

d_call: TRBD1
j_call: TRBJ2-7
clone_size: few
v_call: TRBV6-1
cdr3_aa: CASSQTGSGEQYF
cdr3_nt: TGTGCCAGCAGTCAGACAGGGAGCGGCGAGCAGTACTTC

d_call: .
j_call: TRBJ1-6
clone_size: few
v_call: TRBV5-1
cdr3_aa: CASSYREDSPLHF
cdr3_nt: TGCGCCAGCAGCTACAGGGAGGATTCACCCCTCCACTTT

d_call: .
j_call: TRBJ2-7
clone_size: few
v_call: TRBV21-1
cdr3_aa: CASSNPGEQYF
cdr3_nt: TGTGCCAGCAGCAATCCGGGCGAGCAGTACTTC

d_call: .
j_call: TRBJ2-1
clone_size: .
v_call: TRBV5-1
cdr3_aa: CASSLLQGISAEQFF
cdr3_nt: TGCGCCAGCAGCTTGCTCCAGGGTATCAGCGCTGAGCAGTTCTTC

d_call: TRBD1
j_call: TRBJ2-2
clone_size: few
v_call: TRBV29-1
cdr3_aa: CSVGTGSAGELFF
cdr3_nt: TGCAGCGTTGGGACAGGGTCGGCCGGGGAGCTGTTTTTT

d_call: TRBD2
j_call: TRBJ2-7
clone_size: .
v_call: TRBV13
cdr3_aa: CASSSVSGNRSYEQYF
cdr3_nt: TGTGCCAGCAGCTCAGTTAGCGGGAATCGGTCCTACGAGCAGTACTTC

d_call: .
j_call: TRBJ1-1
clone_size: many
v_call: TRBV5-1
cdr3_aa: CASSPLGVYMNTEAFF
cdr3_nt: TGCGCCAGCAGCCCCCTAGGGGTCTACATGAACACTGAAGCTTTCTTT

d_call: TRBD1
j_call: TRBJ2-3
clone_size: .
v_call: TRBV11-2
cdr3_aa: CASRPIRDRGHIRTDTQYF
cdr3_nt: TGTGCCAGCAGGCCCATCCGGGACAGGGGGCACATCCGCACAGATACGCAGTATTTT

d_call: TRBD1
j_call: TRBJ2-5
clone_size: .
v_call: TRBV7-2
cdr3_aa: CASSFQIGQGVDGTQYF
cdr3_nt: TGTGCCAGCAGCTTTCAAATCGGACAGGGGGTGGATGGGACCCAGTACTTC

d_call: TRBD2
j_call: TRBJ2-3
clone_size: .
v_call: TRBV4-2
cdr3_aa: CASSRLAGGSIGGFSTDTQYF
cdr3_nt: TGTGCCAGCAGCAGACTAGCGGGAGGCTCCATAGGAGGTTTCAGCACAGATACGCAGTATTTT

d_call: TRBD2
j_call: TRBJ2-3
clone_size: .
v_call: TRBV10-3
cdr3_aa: CAISESWEARGYTDTQYF
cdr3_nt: TGTGCCATCAGTGAGTCCTGGGAGGCGCGGGGGTACACAGATACGCAGTATTTT

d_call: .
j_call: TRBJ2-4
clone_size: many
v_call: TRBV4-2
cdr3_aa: CASSQSRGVLNIQYF
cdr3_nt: TGTGCCAGCAGCCAATCCCGGGGTGTTCTCAACATTCAGTACTTC